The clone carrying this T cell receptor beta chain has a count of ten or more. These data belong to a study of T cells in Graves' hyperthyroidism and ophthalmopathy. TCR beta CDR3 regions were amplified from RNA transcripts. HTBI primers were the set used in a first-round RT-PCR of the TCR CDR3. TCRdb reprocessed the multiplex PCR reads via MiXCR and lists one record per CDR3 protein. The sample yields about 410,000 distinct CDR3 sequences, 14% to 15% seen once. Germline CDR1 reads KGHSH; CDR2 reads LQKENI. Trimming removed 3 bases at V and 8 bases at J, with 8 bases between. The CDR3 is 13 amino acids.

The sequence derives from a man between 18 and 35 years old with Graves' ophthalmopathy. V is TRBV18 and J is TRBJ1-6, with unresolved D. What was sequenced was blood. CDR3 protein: CASSPSADSPLHF. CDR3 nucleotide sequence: TGTGCCAGCTCACCCTCGGCGGATTCACCCCTCCACTTT.